Below, 13 T cell receptor beta chains from the same sample are listed, as sequenced in a study of blood T cell repertoires in COVID-19. Generated by immunoSEQ multiplex PCR, the TCRdb table keeps only in-frame clones and is missing some. The table lists around 270,000 clones, about 90% of them singletons. Sequencing was carried out using peripheral blood. The source is a person aged 18 to 29 with COVID-19, enrolled during active disease.

The rearrangement uses TRBV30 and TRBJ2-1; D is perhaps TRBD2 (5 bases). CDR1 and CDR2 (germline): GTSNPN, SVGIG (reference sequence). This CDR3 spans 13 amino acids. The V gene lost 2 bases and the J gene lost 5 bases, with 10 bases spanning the gap. The CDR3 DNA reads TGTGCCTGGAGTCCGCGGGTCCACAATGAGCAGTTCTTC. It is translated as CAWSPRVHNEQFF.

This sequence joins TRBV7-8 and TRBJ2-1; 11 positions agree with TRBD1. In germline, CDR1 is SGHVS, CDR2 FQNEAQ. The CDR3 extends over 14 amino acids. V trimming: 4 bases; J trimming: 8 bases; junction bases outside the gene matches: 4. In DNA, the CDR3 is TGTGCCAGCAGCTCGGACAGGGGGCTTCATGAGCAGTTCTTC. Protein product: CASSSDRGLHEQFF.

The rearrangement joins TRBV11-2 to TRBJ1-2, with 8 bases aligning to TRBD1. Germline loops: CDR1 SGHAT, CDR2 FQNNGV. V gave up 1 base and J gave up 0 bases; unmatched junction bases: 4. The CDR3 extends over 16 amino acids. This chain's CDR3 is CASSLARTGPNYGYTF. Here the CDR3 DNA reads TGTGCCAGCAGCTTAGCACGGACAGGGCCTAACTATGGCTACACCTTC.

This CDR3 reads CASSVGLPSYEQYF. The CDR3 coding sequence is TGTGCCAGCAGCGTGGGACTACCCTCCTACGAGCAGTACTTC. The rearrangement uses TRBV7-2 and TRBJ2-7; 7 bases fit TRBD2. After removal of 5 bases from V and 0 bases from J, the junction contained 4 bases not matched to a gene. The CDR3 covers 14 residues. Germline loops: CDR1 SGHTA, CDR2 FQGNSA.

This chain uses TRBV29-1 with TRBJ2-7; D might be TRBD1 (6 bases). CDR1 is SQVTM, CDR2 ANQGSEA, per germline. The CDR3 runs to 12 residues. Trimming cost V 7 bases and J 2 bases, with 12 bases left between them. The CDR3 protein is CSASGQTYEQYF. As DNA, the CDR3 is TGCAGCGCCTCAGGACAGACCTACGAGCAGTACTTC.

This clone has a single count. The rearrangement uses TRBV5-4 and TRBJ1-2; TRBD1 aligns across 8 bases. Germline loops: CDR1 SGHNT, CDR2 YYREEE (reference sequence). V was pared by 6 bases and J by 2 bases, with 12 bases of the junction left unmatched. CDR3 length: 16 amino acids. The DNA for the CDR3 is TGTGCCAGCACCATCCGGACAGGGAATCCCAACTATGGCTACACCTTC. It encodes CASTIRTGNPNYGYTF.

The chain couples TRBV18 to TRBJ2-7, with 7 bases identical to TRBD2. Trimming at V came to 0 bases and at J to 3 bases, leaving 5 bases not matched to a gene. CDR3 length: 15 residues. Germline V gives CDR1 KGHSH, CDR2 LQKENI. CDR3 nucleotides: TGTGCCAGCTCACCACCGGGGAGGGATCACTACGAGCAGTACTTC. This translates into CASSPPGRDHYEQYF.

The chain links TRBV9 to TRBJ1-2; no clear D. The germline V gene has CDR1 SGDLS and CDR2 YYNGEE. Trimming stripped 5 bases from V and 4 bases from J, with 15 bases between. The CDR3 loop spans 14 amino acids. The CDR3 loop is CASSEGATSYGYTF. The CDR3 nucleotides read TGTGCCAGCAGTGAGGGCGCTACCAGCTATGGCTACACCTTC.

V and J are TRBV19 and TRBJ2-2; 12 bases align to TRBD2. This CDR3 has 16 residues. CDR1 and CDR2 from the germline V gene are LNHDA and SQIVND (reference sequence). V lost 7 bases to trimming and J lost 4 bases; unmatched junction nucleotides: 7. CDR3 residues: CASKHSSGRGTGELFF. CDR3 DNA: TGTGCCAGTAAACACTCTAGCGGGAGGGGCACCGGGGAGCTGTTTTTT.

This clone was seen just once. This chain joins TRBV21-1 and TRBJ2-6; the tabulated D call, TRBD2, remains unverified against the DNA. TRBV21-1 is a documented pseudogene. This CDR3 has 14 residues. CDR3 protein: CASSKGLRANVLTF. The CDR3 region has the DNA TGTGCCAGCAGCAAAGGACTGCGGGCCAACGTCCTGACTTTC.

The V gene is TRBV7-2, the J gene TRBJ2-7; 9 bases are shared with TRBD1. Looked up from germline, CDR1 is SGHTA and CDR2 is FQGNSA. J lost 6 bases, V lost 6 bases, and 9 bases had no gene match. The CDR3 runs to 14 residues. The CDR3 here is CASRLGQGAGEQYF. Here the CDR3 DNA reads TGTGCCAGCAGATTGGGACAGGGCGCTGGCGAGCAGTACTTC.

The chain employs TRBV5-1 and TRBJ1-1; a weak D match, TRBD1 (6 bases). The V gene lost 3 bases and the J gene lost 8 bases, with 17 bases spanning the gap. The germline gives CDR1 SGHRS, CDR2 YFSETQ. There are 14 residues in the CDR3. The CDR3 here is CASSSSPDRTEAFF. The CDR3 nucleotides are TGCGCCAGCAGCTCTAGTCCCGACAGGACCGAAGCTTTCTTT.

In nucleotides, the CDR3 is TGTGCCAGCAGTACAGGGGTAGCTTACGAGCAGTACTTC. Its translation is CASSTGVAYEQYF. The chain has TRBV12-3 or TRBV12-4 and TRBJ2-7, with TRBD1 identical over 7 bases. V shed 5 bases, J shed 4 bases, and the junction held 5 bases outside the gene matches. The CDR3 contains 13 residues.